This TCR beta chain emerged from a study of T cell responses to AZD1222 COVID-19 vaccine. Whole-study results and caveats: Vaccine-associated CD4 TCRs ranged over spike, dominating at 160-218 and 743-854. White British ancestry dominated among donors, who included more females, and clonal diversity was possibly underestimated. Just 6 or 7 people given AZD1222 tested seropositive at baseline. A rise in Spike-specific TCR breadth and depth followed two AZD1222 doses.

Germline CDR1 reads MDHEN; CDR2 reads SYDVKM. CDR3 length: 18 residues. V lost 6 bases and J lost 0, with 18 bases in between. Generated by immunoSEQ multiplex PCR, the TCRdb table keeps only in-frame clones and is missing some. The sample yields some 150,000 clones, more than 70% seen once. This clone was counted once. Its antigen remains unidentified. This chain uses TRBV28 with TRBJ1-6; a possible D gene is TRBD1 (6 bases). Material: peripheral blood, obtained 28 days after the second AZD1222 dose. The clonotype originates from an adult who received the AZD1222 COVID-19 vaccine. CDR3 bases: TGTGCCAGCAGCCGGGGGGCAGGAACAAGCTCCTATAATTCACCCCTCCACTTT. Amino acids: CASSRGAGTSSYNSPLHF.